These 27 T cell receptor beta chains were all obtained from the same sample, sequenced in a study of shared clonotypes between healthy human individuals. Repertoires were generated with immunoSEQ multiplex PCR, while TCRdb's copy carries only in-frame clones and drops some. The top ten hold roughly 0.35% of the sample, which has around 1.4 million clones, 98% seen once. The sample consisted of naive CD4+ T cells sorted from blood. Documented subset: CD45RA+ positively selected. The receptors derive from a man between 25 and 39 years old in good health.

The V call is TRBV7-9, the J call TRBJ2-7; D not resolved. CDR1 and CDR2 from the germline V gene are SEHNR and FQNEAQ (reference sequence). This CDR3 contains 12 residues. V gave up 2 bases and J gave up 6 bases, with 8 bases separating them. The CDR3 region has the DNA TGTGCCAGCAGCTTAAACGGTGCCGAGCAGTACTTC. Translated, it gives CASSLNGAEQYF.

The chain has TRBV19 and TRBJ2-3; 11 nucleotides align to TRBD2. The CDR3 consists of 15 residues. With V trimmed by 7 bases and J by 0 bases, 3 bases remained unmatched. CDR1 and CDR2 (germline): LNHDA, SQIVND (reference sequence). This CDR3 is CASKLAGVSTDTQYF. The DNA for the CDR3 is TGTGCCAGTAAACTAGCGGGAGTTAGCACAGATACGCAGTATTTT.

V usage is TRBV13 and J usage is TRBJ2-2, with 7 nucleotides matching TRBD1. The V gene's germline CDR1 is PRHDT and CDR2 FYEKMQ (reference sequence). The CDR3 sequence is 17 residues long. J lost 5 bases, V lost 5 bases, and 14 bases had no gene match. The DNA of the CDR3 is TGTGCCAGCAGCCGAACGGCAGGGGGAAGAGGAACCGGGGAGCTGTTTTTT. Residues: CASSRTAGGRGTGELFF.

The chain links TRBV7-9 to TRBJ2-7, with TRBD2 matching 10 bases. This CDR3 is built from 15 residues. Germline V gene sequence: CDR1 SEHNR, CDR2 FQNEAQ (reference sequence). With V trimmed by 5 bases and J by 3 bases, 7 bases remained unmatched. CDR3 sequence (DNA): TGTGCCAGCAGCCGATACTCTAGCGGGAGCTACGAGCAGTACTTC. It specifies CASSRYSSGSYEQYF.

The chain recombines TRBV19 with TRBJ2-7; possible D gene TRBD1, 6 bases. CDR3 length equals 13 residues. V lost 3 bases to trimming and J lost 5 bases, with 11 bases between them. CDR1 is LNHDA, CDR2 SQIVND, per germline (reference sequence). CDR3 in DNA: TGTGCCAGTAGTATCCCCGGACAGAACGAGCAGTACTTC. Translation gives CASSIPGQNEQYF.

J is TRBJ1-1 and V is TRBV6-5; D is uncertain. The ends were cut back, 6 bases at V and 4 bases at J, with 15 bases in the middle. The CDR3 is 14 residues long. Germline values: CDR1 MNHEY, CDR2 SVGAGI. CDR3 sequence: CASSSGPVGTEAFF. The DNA of the CDR3 is TGTGCCAGCAGCTCGGGCCCGGTCGGCACTGAAGCTTTCTTT.

The gene calls are TRBV5-1 and TRBJ1-2, with unresolved D. Germline CDR1 SGHRS, CDR2 YFSETQ. The CDR3 covers 15 residues. The V end was cut by 0 bases, the J end by 4 bases, with 13 bases between. CDR3 sequence (DNA): TGCGCCAGCAGCTTGGACAGACCGCGAGGCTATGGCTACACCTTC. Amino acid sequence: CASSLDRPRGYGYTF.

The chain has TRBV5-1 and TRBJ2-1; TRBD1 matches 12 bases. The CDR3 extends over 16 amino acids. The J segment lost 12 bases and the V segment lost 4 bases, leaving 14 bases of the junction unmatched. Germline V gives CDR1 SGHRS, CDR2 YFSETQ. CDR3 residues: CASSLDTGTGGAGQFF. The CDR3 bases are TGCGCCAGCAGCCTCGACACCGGGACAGGGGGCGCGGGGCAGTTCTTC.

The J gene is TRBJ2-7, the V gene TRBV19; 11 nucleotides align to TRBD2. CDR1 is LNHDA, CDR2 SQIVND, per germline (reference sequence). V shed 5 bases, J shed 5 bases, and the junction held 5 bases outside the gene matches. This CDR3 has 14 residues. The CDR3 sequence is CASSFSGRAHEQYF. CDR3 nucleotides: TGTGCCAGTAGTTTTAGCGGGAGGGCCCACGAGCAGTACTTC.

V gene TRBV7-2 combines with J gene TRBJ2-1; D unresolved. The CDR3 has 14 residues. V was clipped by 3 bases and J by 2 bases, with 8 bases between them. Germline loops: CDR1 SGHTA, CDR2 FQGNSA. The CDR3 protein is CASSFSPAYNEQFF. The CDR3 DNA is TGTGCCAGCAGCTTCAGTCCCGCCTACAATGAGCAGTTCTTC.

This sequence joins TRBV18 and TRBJ1-5; 8 bases are shared with TRBD1. The CDR3 loop spans 17 amino acids. The germline V gene encodes CDR1 KGHSH and CDR2 LQKENI. J was trimmed by 0 bases and V by 4 bases; bases with no gene match: 8. The CDR3: CASSLGTGTYSNQPQHF. The CDR3 DNA reads as TGTGCCAGCTCACTCGGGACAGGAACTTATAGCAATCAGCCCCAGCATTTT.

The chain uses TRBV20-1 and TRBJ1-2; D unclear. V dropped 3 bases and J dropped 4 bases, with 6 bases sitting between them. CDR1 is DFQATT, CDR2 SNEGSKA, per germline (reference sequence). This CDR3 is built from 11 residues. CDR3 sequence: CSASNSYGYTF. CDR3 in DNA: TGCAGTGCTAGCAACTCCTATGGCTACACCTTC.

V gene TRBV20-1 combines with J gene TRBJ2-1, with D uncertain. The CDR3 extends over 11 amino acids. V was clipped by 1 base and J by 10 bases, with 8 bases between them. The V gene's germline CDR1 is DFQATT and CDR2 SNEGSKA (reference sequence). CDR3 sequence: CSARVLREQFF. CDR3 nucleotide sequence: TGCAGTGCTAGAGTCCTCAGGGAGCAGTTCTTC.

V and J are TRBV18 and TRBJ2-3, with D tentatively TRBD2 (5 bases). CDR3 length equals 15 residues. Germline CDR1 is KGHSH and CDR2 is LQKENI. V was cut by 2 bases and J by 2 bases, with 11 bases left in between. DNA of the CDR3: TGTGCCAGCTCACCATTGGATAGCGCCACAGATACGCAGTATTTT. It yields the protein CASSPLDSATDTQYF. Full variable domain (remainder filled in from reference TRBV18 and TRBJ2-3): NAGVMQNPRHLVRRRGQEARLRCSPMKGHSHVYWYRQLPEEGLKFMVYLQKENIIDESGMPKERFSAEFPKEGPSILRIQQVVRGDSAAYFCASSPLDSATDTQYFGPGTRLTVL.

The chain has TRBV19 and TRBJ2-7; D uncertain. Between the trimmed V and J ends, which lost 3 bases and 3 bases, there was a span of 15 bases. Looked up from germline, CDR1 is LNHDA and CDR2 is SQIVND (reference sequence). This CDR3 is built from 15 residues. CDR3 coding DNA: TGTGCCAGTAGTATTGCAGGCTCCTGGGGCTACGAGCAGTACTTC. As protein: CASSIAGSWGYEQYF.

Concerning this clone itself: This specimen includes other DNA sequences encoding the same CDR3. The CDR3 DNA reads TGCGCCAGCAGCTTGGGCCCAGGTAGCTCCTACGAGCAGTACTTC. It specifies CASSLGPGSSYEQYF. The chain employs TRBV5-1 and TRBJ2-7; D is undetermined. This CDR3 has 15 residues. Trimming stripped 0 bases from V and 0 bases from J, with 10 bases between. Germline V gene data show CDR1 as SGHRS and CDR2 as YFSETQ.

The J gene is TRBJ1-2, the V gene TRBV5-4; possibly TRBD1 for D (5 bases). Deletions cut 1 base from V and 2 bases from J, with 12 bases between. The CDR3 runs to 15 residues. Per the germline V gene, CDR1 is SGHNT and CDR2 is YYREEE (reference sequence). The CDR3: CASSLRRDLNYGYTF. The CDR3 nucleotides read TGTGCCAGCAGCTTGCGCAGGGACCTAAACTATGGCTACACCTTC.

CDR3 sequence: CASSNKGRPYQPQHF. CDR3 in DNA: TGTGCCAGCAGCAACAAGGGTCGCCCCTATCAGCCCCAGCATTTT. The chain couples TRBV5-8 to TRBJ1-5, with D unclear. Trimming took off 4 bases at V and 5 bases at J, with 16 bases between the two ends. The V gene's germline CDR1 is SGHTS and CDR2 YDEGEE. CDR3 size: 15 residues.

The chain is built from TRBV5-1 and TRBJ2-7, with 9 bases identical to TRBD1. V lost 3 bases, J lost 2 bases, and 15 bases stayed unmatched. The CDR3 has 18 amino acids. Germline V gives CDR1 SGHRS, CDR2 YFSETQ. CDR3 amino acids: CASSSIPGQGYQAYEQYF. Written as DNA, the CDR3 is TGCGCCAGCAGCTCCATCCCGGGACAGGGTTACCAAGCCTACGAGCAGTACTTC.

The chain carries TRBV7-9 and TRBJ2-1, with D possibly TRBD2 on 5 matching bases. Germline loops: CDR1 SEHNR, CDR2 FQNEAQ (reference sequence). The V end was cut by 1 base, the J end by 5 bases, with 9 bases between. The CDR3 spans 14 residues. CDR3 sequence (DNA): TGTGCCAGCAGCTTAGGACTAACTAACAATGAGCAGTTCTTC. Translated, it gives CASSLGLTNNEQFF.

The chain links TRBV28 to TRBJ2-7; 8 bases fit TRBD1. The V gene end was trimmed by 4 bases and the J gene end by 5 bases; junction bases not matched to a gene: 4. The CDR3 contains 13 residues. Germline V gives CDR1 MDHEN, CDR2 SYDVKM. The CDR3 loop reads CASSSWTGHEQYF. The CDR3 DNA sequence: TGTGCCAGCAGTTCCTGGACAGGGCACGAGCAGTACTTC. Complete variable domain (other parts from reference TRBV28 and TRBJ2-7): DVKVTQSSRYLVKRTGEKVFLECVQDMDHENMFWYRQDPGLGLRLIYFSYDVKMKEKGDIPEGYSVSREKKERFSLILESASTNQTSMYLCASSSWTGHEQYFGPGTRLTVT.

The chain joins TRBV7-9 to TRBJ2-7; TRBD1 might be the D (5 bases). The ends were cut back, 5 bases at V and 6 bases at J, with 17 bases in the middle. This CDR3 contains 14 residues. Germline V lookup: CDR1 SEHNR, CDR2 FQNEAQ (reference sequence). CDR3 bases: TGTGCCAGCAGCGGCTGGGCTGGGGCTAGCGAGCAGTACTTC. Translated, it gives CASSGWAGASEQYF.

The V and J genes are TRBV30 and TRBJ2-1; tentatively, D is TRBD1 or TRBD2 (5 bases each). V was shortened by 0 bases and J by 6 bases, with 15 bases between the two germline ends. CDR1 and CDR2 (germline): GTSNPN, SVGIG (reference sequence). This CDR3 has 15 amino acids. The CDR3 reads CAWSVRRTGRNEQFF. The CDR3 nucleotides read TGTGCCTGGAGTGTACGACGAACGGGGCGCAATGAGCAGTTCTTC.

The chain employs TRBV18 and TRBJ2-2; D not resolved. The CDR3 extends over 16 amino acids. V was trimmed by 4 bases and J by 1 base, leaving 13 bases between them. Germline CDR1 reads KGHSH; CDR2 reads LQKENI. In DNA form, the CDR3 reads TGTGCCAGCTCACTCGGACGGACCAAGAACACCGGGGAGCTGTTTTTT. Its translation: CASSLGRTKNTGELFF.

V is TRBV10-1 and J is TRBJ1-4, with 9 nucleotides matching TRBD1. The CDR3 sequence is 16 residues long. Germline V gene sequence: CDR1 WNHNN, CDR2 SYGVQD (reference sequence). Trimming at V came to 8 bases and at J to 0 bases, leaving 7 bases not matched to a gene. The chain's CDR3 is CASGTGRRATNEKLFF. The CDR3 DNA reads as TGCGCCAGCGGGACAGGGAGGAGAGCAACTAATGAAAAACTGTTTTTT.

Only one count was recorded for this clone. The V gene is TRBV14, the J gene TRBJ2-7; no clear D. The CDR3 is 13 residues long. CDR1 SGHDN and CDR2 FVKESK come from the germline V gene. Trimming stripped 1 base from V and 8 bases from J, with 12 bases between. The DNA for the CDR3 is TGTGCCAGCAGCCAAGGAGTACTACGTCAGCAGTACTTC. Amino acids: CASSQGVLRQQYF. Full variable domain (rest looked up from reference TRBV14 and TRBJ2-7): EAGVTQFPSHSVIEKGQTVTLRCDPISGHDNLYWYRRVMGKEIKFLLHFVKESKQDESGMPNNRFLAERTGGTYSTLKVQPAELEDSGVYFCASSQGVLRQQYFGPGTRLTVT.

The chain is built from TRBV18 and TRBJ2-6; 9 bases match TRBD1. The CDR3 is made up of 17 amino acids. Trimming at V came to 6 bases and at J to 1 base, leaving 7 bases not matched to a gene. The germline gives CDR1 KGHSH, CDR2 LQKENI. This CDR3 is CASSLGQGMSGANVLTF. CDR3 sequence (DNA): TGTGCCAGCTCCCTCGGACAGGGGATGTCTGGGGCCAACGTCCTGACTTTC.